The clone carrying this TCR beta chain was counted a single time. These data originate in a study of blood T cell repertoires in COVID-19. The CDR3 runs 15 residues. Germline CDR1 reads SGDLS; CDR2 reads YYNGEE. V was clipped by 3 bases and J by 3 bases; unmatched bases: 2. Methods used by the authors: Nucleated cell number was recorded as an estimate derived from reference gene primer amplification. This table comes from immunoSEQ multiplex PCR, and its TCRdb copy is limited to in-frame clones, with some not included. The V and J calls and clone size come from that table; D and trimming were worked out from the DNA. The sample shows a few hundred thousand clones, about 88% of them seen only once.

Sequencing input: peripheral blood. V and J are TRBV9 and TRBJ2-7, with TRBD2 matching 14 bases. The sequence was obtained from a man between 18 and 35 years old with active or convalescent COVID-19. The CDR3 region is CASSGGTSGSYEQYF. The CDR3 nucleotides read TGTGCCAGCAGCGGCGGGACTAGCGGGAGCTACGAGCAGTACTTC.